This entry is about one T cell receptor (beta chain). Its cognate antigen is unknown. The sample is drawn from a study of blood T cells in healthy people across ages. Overall study results and limits: Calculation of diversity from one million T cells yielded estimates considered to be underestimates. Unsorted PBMC input precluded a conclusive naive versus antigen-experienced comparison.

The CDR3 sequence is 15 residues long. V lost 4 bases and J 7 bases, leaving 16 bases between the germline ends. Germline V gives CDR1 SGHTA, CDR2 FQGNSA. Next came a second PCR, run for roughly 6 to 11 cycles, which used a sample-barcoded 5' primer along with a J-beta primer mix. Via MiXCR, TCRdb re-called the 5' RACE reads, giving one row per CDR3 protein. The table has about 670,000 distinct CDR3 sequences, under 65% seen once. Peripheral blood samples of 9 to 10 milliliters were drawn from each donor. The sample comprised blood. The clonotype was recovered from a woman at least 80 years old in good health. The chain carries TRBV7-2 and TRBJ2-2; no definite D call. CDR3 DNA: TGTGCCAGCAGCTCGCGACTCCAGCTGGACGGGGAGCTGTTTTTT. This codes for CASSSRLQLDGELFF.